Reported below is one T cell receptor (beta chain). What it recognizes is unknown. Trimming left V 4 bases short and J 2 bases short, with 8 bases between. Per germline, CDR1 MNHNS and CDR2 SASEGT. The CDR3 has 13 amino acids. PCR amplification relied on 60 Vbeta primers (plus 13 Jbeta primers). Only in-frame clones appear in the TCRdb table, and some are missing; sequencing was by immunoSEQ multiplex PCR. The table records roughly 89,000 clones, roughly 63% of them present only once. The data are from a study of cytomegalovirus exposure and HLA in healthy donors. General study points: Reports indicate that TCR beta sequences accurately predicted the HLA-A and HLA-B alleles of most subjects. Reports described diagnosis of cytomegalovirus status by the classifier as highly specific and sensitive. An analysis that came later showed most CMV-associated TCR beta chains appearing HLA-restricted.

The V and J genes are TRBV6-1 and TRBJ1-1; D is unclear. Sequenced input: PBMCs. This clonotype was obtained from a woman between 45 and 60 years old in good health and CMV-seropositive. CDR3 amino acids: CASSGPGNTEAFF. CDR3 DNA sequence: TGTGCCAGCAGTGGTCCGGGAAACACTGAAGCTTTCTTT.